A selection of T cell receptor beta chains follows, all from one sample in a study of blood T cells in healthy people across ages. TCRdb called the 5' RACE reads again in MiXCR, with one record for every CDR3 protein. The data contain some 1.6 million distinct CDR3 sequences, about 31% of them singletons. Specimen: blood. The receptors here all came from a woman in her thirties in good health. Both conserved end residues are part of each CDR3. Each record gives: clone size, V gene, J gene, CDR3 protein. Clone size is given for some rows only: seen once, a few or many times, or a class if the clone is expanded.

clone_size: NA
v_call: TRBV7-9
j_call: TRBJ2-4
cdr3_aa: CAVSYRPGASGTKNIQYF

clone_size: few
v_call: TRBV27
j_call: TRBJ2-5
cdr3_aa: CASSTQGGVAETQYF

clone_size: NA
v_call: TRBV9
j_call: TRBJ2-3
cdr3_aa: CASSVEGRGPSTDTQYF

clone_size: NA
v_call: TRBV20-1
j_call: TRBJ1-5
cdr3_aa: CSARESRQVNQPQHF

clone_size: NA
v_call: TRBV10-3
j_call: TRBJ1-5
cdr3_aa: CAISAFGDQPQHF

clone_size: few
v_call: TRBV7-2
j_call: TRBJ1-6
cdr3_aa: CASSLIRNSPLHF

clone_size: NA
v_call: TRBV20-1
j_call: TRBJ1-1
cdr3_aa: CSARKTGGRGTEAFF

clone_size: NA
v_call: TRBV7-2
j_call: TRBJ2-3
cdr3_aa: CASGPLAGRYTDTQYF

clone_size: NA
v_call: TRBV5-6
j_call: TRBJ1-5
cdr3_aa: CASSLAGVGNQPQHF

clone_size: few
v_call: TRBV10-1
j_call: TRBJ2-4
cdr3_aa: CASSEAGQSKNIQYF

clone_size: few
v_call: TRBV9
j_call: TRBJ2-3
cdr3_aa: CASSALGGGTDTQYF

clone_size: many
v_call: TRBV27
j_call: TRBJ2-1
cdr3_aa: CASSPGTSGSYNEQFF

clone_size: once
v_call: TRBV24-1
j_call: TRBJ1-5
cdr3_aa: CATSQGDYQPQHF

clone_size: NA
v_call: TRBV4-1
j_call: TRBJ1-3
cdr3_aa: CASSQEPGHGNTTYF

clone_size: NA
v_call: TRBV27
j_call: TRBJ1-4
cdr3_aa: CASSLRGPVEKLFF

clone_size: NA
v_call: TRBV27
j_call: TRBJ1-2
cdr3_aa: CASSPTAGVGYTF

clone_size: once
v_call: TRBV7-9
j_call: TRBJ2-1
cdr3_aa: CASSRKFTPGTGHNEQFF

clone_size: few
v_call: TRBV15
j_call: TRBJ2-1
cdr3_aa: CATSPTPGLAEWSSYNEQFF

clone_size: NA
v_call: TRBV18
j_call: TRBJ2-7
cdr3_aa: CASSIGTFSSYEQYF

clone_size: NA
v_call: TRBV5-1
j_call: TRBJ2-5
cdr3_aa: CASSWTDSQETQYF

clone_size: NA
v_call: TRBV20-1
j_call: TRBJ2-1
cdr3_aa: CSAREGPECLGPYNEQFF

clone_size: NA
v_call: TRBV13
j_call: TRBJ2-3
cdr3_aa: CATTRFASGDTQYF

clone_size: NA
v_call: TRBV28
j_call: TRBJ1-1
cdr3_aa: CASSLLWDRGLLRNTEAFF

clone_size: NA
v_call: TRBV6-1
j_call: TRBJ1-1
cdr3_aa: CASRTGTGVGNTEAFF

clone_size: NA
v_call: TRBV27
j_call: TRBJ1-2
cdr3_aa: CASRWTIGTDYGYTF

clone_size: NA
v_call: TRBV13
j_call: TRBJ2-1
cdr3_aa: CASSLRQSYNEQFF

clone_size: NA
v_call: TRBV20-1
j_call: TRBJ2-1
cdr3_aa: CSARIAGTYNEQFF

clone_size: NA
v_call: TRBV7-9
j_call: TRBJ1-2
cdr3_aa: CAGSLAGMWSYGYTF

clone_size: few
v_call: TRBV5-1
j_call: TRBJ1-1
cdr3_aa: CASSLAGYRLTEAFF

clone_size: few
v_call: TRBV6-5
j_call: TRBJ1-5
cdr3_aa: CASSWLGVNQPQHF

clone_size: NA
v_call: TRBV27
j_call: TRBJ2-1
cdr3_aa: CASSPLLAGYYNEQFF

clone_size: NA
v_call: TRBV5-1
j_call: TRBJ2-2
cdr3_aa: CASSLGGVTGERFF

clone_size: NA
v_call: TRBV20-1
j_call: TRBJ2-3
cdr3_aa: CSASADSSQYF

clone_size: few
v_call: TRBV6-5
j_call: TRBJ2-1
cdr3_aa: CASSWTLNSYNEQFF

clone_size: NA
v_call: TRBV6-2/TRBV6-3
j_call: TRBJ2-5
cdr3_aa: CASRGRPPTRETQYF

clone_size: NA
v_call: TRBV20-1
j_call: NA
cdr3_aa: CSARLARSYNEQYF

clone_size: few
v_call: TRBV3-1
j_call: TRBJ2-5
cdr3_aa: CASSLSSGGFQETQYF

clone_size: NA
v_call: TRBV12-3/TRBV12-4
j_call: TRBJ1-5
cdr3_aa: CASTRAGSNQPQHF

clone_size: NA
v_call: TRBV7-8
j_call: TRBJ2-7
cdr3_aa: CASSSQPDGPYEQYF

clone_size: few
v_call: TRBV12-3/TRBV12-4
j_call: TRBJ1-2
cdr3_aa: CASSFVAGGGYTF

clone_size: NA
v_call: TRBV2
j_call: TRBJ2-5
cdr3_aa: CASSEFGYPPPETQYF